This TCR beta chain was identified during a study of blood T cells in healthy people across ages. A J-beta primer mix and a sample-barcoded 5' primer were used in a second PCR of roughly 7 to 12 cycles. TCRdb re-called the 5' RACE reads with MiXCR, one entry per CDR3 protein. This sample has under 1,000,000 distinct CDR3 sequences, with around 50% found just once. V shed 0 bases and J shed 1 base, with 17 bases lying between them. The length of the CDR3 is 17 residues. Germline values: CDR1 SGHRS, CDR2 YFSETQ. This clonotype was sampled from a man older than 75 in good health. The chain couples TRBV5-1 to TRBJ2-7, with D possibly called TRBD1 or TRBD2 (5 bases each). The sequencing sample was made of blood. The CDR3 nucleotides are TGCGCCAGCAGCTTGGCGCTTGTCCGGGACGGATCCTACGAGCAGTACTTC. Translated: CASSLALVRDGSYEQYF. The variable domain in full, completed from reference TRBV5-1 and TRBJ2-7, reads KAGVTQTPRYLIKTRGQQVTLSCSPISGHRSVSWYQQTPGQGLQFLFEYFSETQRNKGNFPGRFSGRQFSNSRSEMNVSTLELGDSALYLCASSLALVRDGSYEQYFGPGTRLTVT.